A selection of T cell receptor beta chains follows, all from one sample in a study of technical replicates of blood from several donors. Assay used: immunoSEQ multiplex PCR; TCRdb lists only in-frame clones, some missing. This sample yields under 50,000 clones, of which about 96% are seen a single time; about 0.4% belongs to the top ten. The sample was T cells isolated from PBMCs. The receptors shown here come from a human donor in good health. CDR3s include the opening cysteine and the closing phenylalanine or tryptophan.

V,J,CDR3
TRBV14,TRBJ1-2,CASSQSLEGGYTF
TRBV4-2,TRBJ2-2,CASSQDLRLAGGPTGELFF
TRBV6-1,TRBJ2-7,CASSDYRGAGSYEQYF
TRBV15,TRBJ2-6,CATSRGNLAGTGFSGANVLTF
TRBV4-1,TRBJ2-3,CASSSYPGAQYF
TRBV28,TRBJ2-2,CASSLLREGLRELFF
TRBV29-1,TRBJ1-2,CSVEDSVVGYTF
TRBV11-2,TRBJ2-6,CATLDRTVSGANVLTF
TRBV11-3,TRBJ2-1,CASTSGRDSYNEQFF
TRBV27,TRBJ2-7,CASSFATSRGYEQYF
TRBV10-1,TRBJ2-7,CASGGGSYEQYF
TRBV6-1,TRBJ2-6,CASSEARTHRSGANVLTF
TRBV18,TRBJ1-4,CASSPGQNEKLFF
TRBV29-1,TRBJ2-7,CSVVLAGFYEQYF
TRBV11-3,TRBJ2-1,CASSSLAGGAYNEQFF
TRBV29-1,TRBJ2-1,CSVEVMGQGAGEQFF
TRBV5-1,TRBJ2-1,CASSVRTGLSYDEQFF
TRBV10-1,TRBJ1-2,CASSESGTDHGYTF
TRBV15,TRBJ1-2,CATSSRGGGDGYTF
TRBV12-5,TRBJ1-1,CASGYTKNTEAFF
TRBV29-1,TRBJ1-2,CSVGGAEILAGYTF
TRBV4-3,TRBJ1-1,CASSQDRRGGTEAFF
TRBV4-3,TRBJ2-5,CASSQLTGTIKETQYF
TRBV10-1,TRBJ2-7,CASSEWGRLNEQYF
TRBV30,TRBJ1-3,CAWSRSGVGNTIYF
TRBV7-3,TRBJ2-7,CASSFAGAGNEQYF
TRBV6-5,TRBJ1-5,CASSYLGQPQHF
TRBV7-6,TRBJ2-1,CASSSLDRGRHNEQFF
TRBV5-4,TRBJ2-7,CASSSDKNEQYF
TRBV18,TRBJ2-1,CASSSDSLNEQFF
TRBV29-1,TRBJ2-5,CSARRGEAQETQYF
TRBV12-5,TRBJ1-3,CARDIGTLRYTIYF